Below, 10 T cell receptor beta chains from the same sample are listed, as sequenced in a study of blood T cell repertoires in COVID-19. Sequencing was performed with immunoSEQ multiplex PCR; in TCRdb, only in-frame clones are kept and a portion is missing. The table lists about 110,000 clones, 76% of them singletons. Sequencing input: peripheral blood. The source of these receptors is a man older than 75 with COVID-19, enrolled during active disease.

The table lists this clone with a few counts. J is TRBJ1-2 and V is TRBV27; D may be TRBD1 (6 bases). V gave up 2 bases and J gave up 6 bases, with 16 bases separating them. The germline V gene has CDR1 MNHEY and CDR2 SMNVEV (reference sequence). The CDR3 has 15 residues. The CDR3 nucleotides read TGTGCCAGCAGTTTAAGTACTTCAGGGGCGGATGGCTACACCTTC. It yields the protein CASSLSTSGADGYTF.

The CDR3 bases are TGTGCCTGTTCAAGGAGTTCTAGCATCGGTGAGCAGTTCTTC. Protein product: CACSRSSSIGEQFF. This chain links TRBV30 with TRBJ2-1, with TRBD2 as a possible D gene (5 bases). This CDR3 is 14 amino acids long. The germline CDR1 and CDR2 sequences are GTSNPN and SVGIG (reference sequence). V shed 6 bases and J shed 9 bases, with 21 bases lying between them.

This rearrangement joins TRBV15 to TRBJ2-7, with a weak D call TRBD1 (6 bases). CDR1 and CDR2 from the germline V gene are LNHNV and YYDKDF (reference sequence). The CDR3 has 15 amino acids. V was shortened by 5 bases and J by 0 bases, with 14 bases between the two germline ends. CDR3 in amino acids: CATSPDLGASYEQYF. In DNA, the CDR3 is TGTGCCACCAGCCCAGACCTGGGGGCCTCCTACGAGCAGTACTTC. The full variable domain, with the rest looked up from reference TRBV15 and TRBJ2-7, is DAMVIQNPRYQVTQFGKPVTLSCSQTLNHNVMYWYQQKSSQAPKLLFHYYDKDFNNEADTPDNFQSRRPNTSFCFLDIRSPGLGDTAMYLCATSPDLGASYEQYFGPGTRLTVT.

The chain joins TRBV2 to TRBJ1-1; 9 bases fit TRBD1. The V and J ends lost 4 bases and 1 base, in that order; junction bases with no gene match: 7. Germline V gene sequence: CDR1 SNHLY, CDR2 FYNNEI. CDR3 size: 16 residues. CDR3 in amino acids: CASSVDRGRRNTEAFF. CDR3 sequence (DNA): TGTGCCAGCAGTGTGGACAGGGGAAGAAGGAACACTGAAGCTTTCTTT.

The genes are TRBV10-1 and TRBJ1-1; a weak D match, TRBD1 (5 bases). Germline CDR1 WNHNN, CDR2 SYGVQD (reference sequence). The CDR3 runs to 14 residues. V shed 2 bases and J shed 0 bases, with 7 bases lying between them. CDR3 bases: TGCGCCAGCAGTGAGCAGGGCTTGAACACTGAAGCTTTCTTT. Translated: CASSEQGLNTEAFF.

The J gene is TRBJ2-7, the V gene TRBV13, with 7 bases lining up with TRBD2. The CDR3 spans 16 residues. V gave up 4 bases and J gave up 3 bases; unmatched junction bases: 12. CDR1 is PRHDT, CDR2 FYEKMQ, per germline (reference sequence). The CDR3 nucleotides are TGTGCCAGCAGCTCAACCGGGGGAGGGAGGAACTACGAGCAGTACTTC. Protein product: CASSSTGGGRNYEQYF.

The V gene is TRBV9, the J gene TRBJ1-1, with D uncertain. Trimming removed 0 bases at V and 5 bases at J, with 14 bases between. CDR1 and CDR2 (germline): SGDLS, YYNGEE. CDR3 size: 15 residues. The CDR3 spells CASSVGLNKETEAFF. The CDR3 nucleotides are TGTGCCAGCAGCGTAGGACTAAATAAGGAGACTGAAGCTTTCTTT.

The chain has TRBV9 and TRBJ2-6; no clear D. The CDR3 totals 15 residues. Germline CDR1 and CDR2: SGDLS and YYNGEE. The V end lost 0 bases, the J end lost 1 base, and 5 bases lay between the germline ends. CDR3 residues: CASSVAGSGANVLTF. The CDR3 bases are TGTGCCAGCAGCGTAGCGGGTTCTGGGGCCAACGTCCTGACTTTC.

V is TRBV28 and J is TRBJ1-5; TRBD1 might be the D (5 bases). Germline lookup yields CDR1 MDHEN and CDR2 SYDVKM. Trimming removed 3 bases at V and 6 bases at J, with 15 bases between. The CDR3 totals 15 residues. The CDR3 bases are TGTGCCAGCAGTTTTTTACAAGGGGAAGCTCAGCCCCAGCATTTT. Its protein product is CASSFLQGEAQPQHF.

This chain joins TRBV6-5 and TRBJ1-2, with 10 bases that match TRBD1. V was clipped by 7 bases and J by 6 bases; unmatched bases: 8. CDR3 size: 14 residues. Germline CDR1 MNHEY, CDR2 SVGAGI. CDR3 sequence (DNA): TGTGCCAGCAATAGAGCCGGGACAGGGGATGGCTACACCTTC. The encoded protein is CASNRAGTGDGYTF.